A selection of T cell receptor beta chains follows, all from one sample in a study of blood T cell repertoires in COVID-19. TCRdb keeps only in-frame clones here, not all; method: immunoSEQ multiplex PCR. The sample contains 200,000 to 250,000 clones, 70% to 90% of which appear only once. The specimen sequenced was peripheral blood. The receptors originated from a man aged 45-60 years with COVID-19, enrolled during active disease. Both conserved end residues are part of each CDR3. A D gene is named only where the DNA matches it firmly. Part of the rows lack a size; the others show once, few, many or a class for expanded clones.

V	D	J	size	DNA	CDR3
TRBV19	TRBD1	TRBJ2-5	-	TGTGCCAGTAGCCGCGGACAGGGTGCGGAGACCCAGTACTTC	CASSRGQGAETQYF
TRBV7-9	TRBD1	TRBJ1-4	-	TGTGCCAGCAGGGCTGACAGGGGACTTAATGAAAAACTGTTTTTT	CASRADRGLNEKLFF
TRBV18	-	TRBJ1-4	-	TGTGCCAGCTCAGCCAGACAGCTAGATAATGAAAAACTGTTTTTT	CASSARQLDNEKLFF
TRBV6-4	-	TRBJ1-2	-	TGTGCCAGCAGTGTTAACAGGTTTAACTATGGCTACACCTTC	CASSVNRFNYGYTF
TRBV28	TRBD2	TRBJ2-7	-	TGTGCCAGCGGGAAGCGGGGAGGTTCGGACGAGCAGTACTTC	CASGKRGGSDEQYF
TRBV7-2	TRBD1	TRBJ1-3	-	TGTGCCAGCAGCCTACTAGTCAGGACAGGGCAGGCTGGAAACACCATATATTTT	CASSLLVRTGQAGNTIYF
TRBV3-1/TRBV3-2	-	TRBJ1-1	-	TGTGCCAGCAGCCCCCGGGGGTGGCGGACCAACACTGAAGCTTTCTTT	CASSPRGWRTNTEAFF
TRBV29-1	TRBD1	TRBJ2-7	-	TGCAGCGTTGTACGGCAGGGGGCCAACGAGCAGTACTTC	CSVVRQGANEQYF
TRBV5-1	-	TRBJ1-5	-	TGCGCCAGCAGCTTGGGTGACAGTCATCAGCCCCAGCATTTT	CASSLGDSHQPQHF
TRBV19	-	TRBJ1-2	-	TGTGCCAGTAGTATTGACAGGACTAACTATGGCTACACCTTC	CASSIDRTNYGYTF
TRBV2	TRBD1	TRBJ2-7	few	TGTGCCAGCAGTGAAATAGAGACAGGGGACTCCTACGAGCAGTACTTC	CASSEIETGDSYEQYF
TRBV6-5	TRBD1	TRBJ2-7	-	TGTGCCAGCACCCCCCCGGACAGGGCGGGCGAGCAGTACTTC	CASTPPDRAGEQYF
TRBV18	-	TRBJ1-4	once	TGTGCCAGCTCACCACTGAGACAGGCTAATGAAAAACTGTTTTTT	CASSPLRQANEKLFF
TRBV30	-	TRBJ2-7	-	TGTGCCTGGAGTGTCGGGGGGCCGTACGAGCAGTACTTC	CAWSVGGPYEQYF
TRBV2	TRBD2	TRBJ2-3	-	TGTGCCAGCACGGTAGCGGGAGTTACAGATACGCAGTATTTT	CASTVAGVTDTQYF
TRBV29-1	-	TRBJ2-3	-	TGCAGCGTCCCGCCCCTCTTTGGCCTGATACAGAGCACAGATACGCAGTATTTT	CSVPPLFGLIQSTDTQYF
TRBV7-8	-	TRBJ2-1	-	TGTGCCAGCAGCGCGCCCGGGAGAGTAGGAAGTGAGCAGTTCTTC	CASSAPGRVGSEQFF
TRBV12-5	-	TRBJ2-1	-	TGTGCTAGTGGTTTAGGGGTCGACAGCAATGAGCAGTTCTTC	CASGLGVDSNEQFF
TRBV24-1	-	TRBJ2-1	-	TGTGCCACCAGTGATTCGAATCTAGAGAGGCAGTTCTTC	CATSDSNLERQFF
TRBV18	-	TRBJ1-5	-	TGTGCCAGCTCACCGATCCAGGGAGGTCAGCCCCAGCATTTT	CASSPIQGGQPQHF
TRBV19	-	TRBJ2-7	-	TGTGCCAGTAGTATAACGGGGGTAGCCTACGAGCAGTACTTC	CASSITGVAYEQYF
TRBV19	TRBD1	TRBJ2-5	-	TGTGCCAGTAGTAAGGGACAGGGGTTGGTGGAGACCCAGTACTTC	CASSKGQGLVETQYF
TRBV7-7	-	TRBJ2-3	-	TGTGCCAGCAGCCGAGACAGTACCACAGATACGCAGTATTTT	CASSRDSTTDTQYF
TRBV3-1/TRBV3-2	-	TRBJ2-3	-	TGTGCCAGCAGCCCACGGGCAGGACTACAGGGCACAGATACGCAGTATTTT	CASSPRAGLQGTDTQYF